These T cell receptor beta chains were read from a single sample in a study of cytomegalovirus exposure and HLA in healthy donors. Clones were sequenced by immunoSEQ multiplex PCR, and TCRdb holds only the in-frame ones, with some missing. The data contain under 250,000 clones, around 73% of them singletons. The sequencing input was PBMCs. The source of these receptors is a male donor in good health and CMV-seronegative. Each CDR3 is given with its conserved first and last residue. A D gene is named only where the DNA matches it firmly. A clone size is listed for some rows: how often the clone was seen (once, few, many), or a class if it is expanded.

j_call: TRBJ2-7
v_call: TRBV4-1
clone_size: NA
d_call: TRBD2
cdr3_aa: CASSPPPGVAGTGSYEQYF
cdr3_nt: TGCGCCAGCAGCCCCCCCCCGGGGGTAGCGGGAACCGGCTCCTACGAGCAGTACTTC

j_call: TRBJ1-5
v_call: TRBV5-8
clone_size: NA
d_call: TRBD1
cdr3_aa: CASSEFEGDRGLPQPQHF
cdr3_nt: TGTGCCAGCAGCGAATTCGAAGGGGACAGGGGGCTTCCTCAGCCCCAGCATTTT

j_call: TRBJ1-1
v_call: TRBV28
clone_size: NA
d_call: TRBD1
cdr3_aa: CASILLRRGPNTEAFF
cdr3_nt: TGTGCCAGCATTCTTTTACGTAGGGGGCCGAACACTGAAGCTTTCTTT

j_call: TRBJ2-1
v_call: TRBV29-1
clone_size: NA
d_call: TRBD2
cdr3_aa: CSFELADLYNEQFF
cdr3_nt: TGCAGCTTCGAACTAGCGGACCTCTACAATGAGCAGTTCTTC

j_call: TRBJ2-7
v_call: TRBV19
clone_size: NA
d_call: TRBD1
cdr3_aa: CASSPGTVSYEQYF
cdr3_nt: TGTGCCAGTAGTCCTGGGACAGTTTCCTACGAGCAGTACTTC

j_call: TRBJ1-1
v_call: TRBV19
clone_size: NA
d_call: NA
cdr3_aa: CASSPQGLVTEAFF
cdr3_nt: TGTGCCAGTAGTCCACAGGGTTTAGTCACTGAAGCTTTCTTT

j_call: TRBJ2-1
v_call: TRBV7-2
clone_size: once
d_call: TRBD2
cdr3_aa: CASSLSSGSFNEQFF
cdr3_nt: TGTGCCAGCAGCTTATCAAGCGGGAGCTTCAATGAGCAGTTCTTC

j_call: TRBJ2-5
v_call: TRBV11-1
clone_size: once
d_call: NA
cdr3_aa: CASSLHILSPQETQYF
cdr3_nt: TGTGCCAGCAGCTTACATATCCTCAGTCCCCAAGAGACCCAGTACTTC

j_call: TRBJ2-1
v_call: TRBV5-1
clone_size: once
d_call: TRBD2
cdr3_aa: CASSQTSGSKGEQFF
cdr3_nt: TGCGCCAGCAGCCAGACTAGCGGGAGTAAAGGTGAGCAGTTCTTC

j_call: TRBJ2-7
v_call: TRBV27
clone_size: NA
d_call: TRBD1
cdr3_aa: CASSFQGQGGYEQYF
cdr3_nt: TGTGCCAGCAGTTTCCAGGGACAGGGGGGCTACGAGCAGTACTTC

j_call: TRBJ2-3
v_call: TRBV5-1
clone_size: NA
d_call: NA
cdr3_aa: CASSLDKRTDTQYF
cdr3_nt: TGCGCCAGCAGCTTGGACAAACGCACAGATACGCAGTATTTT

j_call: TRBJ2-5
v_call: TRBV25-1
clone_size: NA
d_call: NA
cdr3_aa: CASSFLTAETQYF
cdr3_nt: TGTGCCAGCAGTTTCTTGACAGCGGAGACCCAGTACTTC

j_call: TRBJ1-2
v_call: TRBV28
clone_size: NA
d_call: NA
cdr3_aa: CASGGGNYGYTF
cdr3_nt: TGTGCCAGTGGGGGCGGTAACTATGGCTACACCTTC

j_call: TRBJ2-3
v_call: TRBV11-2
clone_size: NA
d_call: NA
cdr3_aa: CASSLAPLATDTQYF
cdr3_nt: TGTGCCAGCAGCTTAGCGCCCCTAGCCACAGATACGCAGTATTTT

j_call: TRBJ1-2
v_call: TRBV4-1
clone_size: NA
d_call: TRBD1
cdr3_aa: CASSQITGVGYTF
cdr3_nt: TGCGCCAGCAGCCAAATAACAGGGGTAGGCTACACCTTC

j_call: TRBJ2-3
v_call: TRBV19
clone_size: once
d_call: NA
cdr3_aa: CASQGIRGSTDTQYF
cdr3_nt: TGTGCCAGTCAAGGTATTCGGGGGAGCACAGATACGCAGTATTTT